The 9 T cell receptor beta chains presented below share a single source sample, sequenced in a study of shared clonotypes between healthy human individuals. Profiling relied on immunoSEQ multiplex PCR, and the TCRdb table lists in-frame clones only, not all of them. The sample lists 2 million to 3 million clones, approximately 93% occurring once. Sequenced sample: naive CD4+ T cells from PBMCs. Described subset: CD45RA+ positively selected. Source of these receptors: a man younger than 35 in good health. Some clones in this sample may be carry-over from other donors' samples.

CDR3 bases: TGTGCCAGCAGTTTAGGGCTAGCGGGACGAGTTGGCACAGATACGCAGTATTTT. Amino acids: CASSLGLAGRVGTDTQYF. This chain connects TRBV28 to TRBJ2-3; 9 nucleotides match TRBD2. Trimming took 2 bases from V and 1 from J; bases not matched to a gene: 10. Germline V lookup: CDR1 MDHEN, CDR2 SYDVKM. The CDR3 extends over 18 amino acids.

The chain links TRBV18 to TRBJ1-1; tentative D call: TRBD1 (5 bases). Trimming removed 3 bases from V and 7 bases from J, with 12 bases in between. CDR3 length: 13 residues. CDR1 is KGHSH and CDR2 is LQKENI in the germline V gene. The CDR3 loop reads CASSPIGTIEAFF. CDR3 DNA: TGTGCCAGCTCACCCATAGGGACGATTGAAGCTTTCTTT. The whole variable domain, filled in from reference TRBV18 and TRBJ1-1, reads NAGVMQNPRHLVRRRGQEARLRCSPMKGHSHVYWYRQLPEEGLKFMVYLQKENIIDESGMPKERFSAEFPKEGPSILRIQQVVRGDSAAYFCASSPIGTIEAFFGQGTRLTVV.

This clone was observed a few times. This chain uses TRBV18 with TRBJ2-7, with D possibly TRBD1 on 6 matching bases. Germline assignment: CDR1 KGHSH and CDR2 LQKENI. Trimming stripped 4 bases from V and 2 bases from J, with 15 bases between. This CDR3 is built from 15 residues. The CDR3 coding sequence is TGTGCCAGCTCACAGGGGGACACGGGGACCTACGAGCAGTACTTC. Protein sequence: CASSQGDTGTYEQYF.

This clone has just one count. This chain connects TRBV7-8 to TRBJ1-2; TRBD1 might be the D (5 bases). This CDR3 spans 13 amino acids. Germline V gene lookup returns CDR1 SGHVS and CDR2 FQNEAQ. V gave up 5 bases and J gave up 4 bases, with 11 bases separating them. The CDR3 DNA reads as TGTGCCAGCAGCCCGGACACCTTCTATGGCTACACCTTC. Residues: CASSPDTFYGYTF.

The gene calls are TRBV12-5 and TRBJ1-2; no clear D gene. V was cut by 1 base and J by 8 bases, with 17 bases left in between. Germline CDR1 LGHNT, CDR2 FRNRAP. The CDR3 is 15 residues long. The CDR3 sequence: CASGLAPGASGGYTF. CDR3 DNA sequence: TGTGCTAGTGGTTTGGCCCCAGGAGCATCGGGAGGCTACACCTTC.

A single count supports this clone. CDR3 nucleotide sequence: TGTGCCAGTAGTATGGTGGCAGGGGGGGACTATGGCTACACCTTC. As protein: CASSMVAGGDYGYTF. The rearrangement uses TRBV19 and TRBJ1-2, with TRBD1 identical over 7 bases. This CDR3 is 15 amino acids long. The germline CDR1 and CDR2 sequences are LNHDA and SQIVND (reference sequence). Trimming removed 3 bases from V and 3 bases from J; junction bases left unmatched: 7.

The rearrangement uses TRBV7-8 and TRBJ1-1; TRBD1 aligns across 9 bases. V was pared by 8 bases and J by 6 bases, with 10 bases of the junction left unmatched. Germline lookup yields CDR1 SGHVS and CDR2 FQNEAQ. This CDR3 is 14 amino acids long. CDR3 loop: CASGRDRVASEAFF. The CDR3 DNA sequence: TGTGCCAGCGGCCGGGACAGGGTGGCATCTGAAGCTTTCTTT.

The chain uses TRBV28 and TRBJ2-4, with TRBD1 matching over 7 bases. V was clipped by 7 bases and J by 1 base; unmatched bases: 4. The CDR3 runs 14 residues. Germline CDR1 reads MDHEN; CDR2 reads SYDVKM. The chain's CDR3 is CASTEQGAKNIQYF. CDR3 sequence (DNA): TGTGCCAGCACCGAACAGGGGGCCAAAAACATTCAGTACTTC.

The J gene is TRBJ1-2, the V gene TRBV9; D unresolved. This CDR3 is built from 15 residues. V was trimmed by 3 bases and J by 4 bases, leaving 16 bases between them. The germline gives CDR1 SGDLS, CDR2 YYNGEE. CDR3 nucleotides: TGTGCCAGCAGCGGCCGGGCCCCGTCCCGCTATGGCTACACCTTC. Residues: CASSGRAPSRYGYTF.